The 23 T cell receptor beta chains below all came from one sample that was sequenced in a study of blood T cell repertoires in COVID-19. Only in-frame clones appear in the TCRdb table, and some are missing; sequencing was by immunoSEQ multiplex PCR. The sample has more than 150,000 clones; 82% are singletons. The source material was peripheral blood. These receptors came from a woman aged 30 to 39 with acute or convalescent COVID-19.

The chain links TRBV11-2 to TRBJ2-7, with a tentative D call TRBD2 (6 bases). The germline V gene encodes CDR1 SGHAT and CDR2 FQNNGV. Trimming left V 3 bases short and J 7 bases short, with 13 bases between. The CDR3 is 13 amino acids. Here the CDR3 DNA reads TGTGCCAGCAGCTTTACGGGAGAGGCGGAGCAGTACTTC. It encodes CASSFTGEAEQYF.

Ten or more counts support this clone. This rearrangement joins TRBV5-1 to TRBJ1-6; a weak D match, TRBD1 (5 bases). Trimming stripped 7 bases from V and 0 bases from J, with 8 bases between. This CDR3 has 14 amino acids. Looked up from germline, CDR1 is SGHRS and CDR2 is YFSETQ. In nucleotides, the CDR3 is TGCGCCAGCCAGGGAAGCTCCTATAATTCACCCCTCCACTTT. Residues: CASQGSSYNSPLHF.

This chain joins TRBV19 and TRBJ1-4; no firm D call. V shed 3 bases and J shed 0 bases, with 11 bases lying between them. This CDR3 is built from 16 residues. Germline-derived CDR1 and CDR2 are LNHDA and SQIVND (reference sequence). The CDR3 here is CASSINRVTTNEKLFF. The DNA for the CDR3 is TGTGCCAGTAGTATCAATAGAGTTACAACTAATGAAAAACTGTTTTTT.

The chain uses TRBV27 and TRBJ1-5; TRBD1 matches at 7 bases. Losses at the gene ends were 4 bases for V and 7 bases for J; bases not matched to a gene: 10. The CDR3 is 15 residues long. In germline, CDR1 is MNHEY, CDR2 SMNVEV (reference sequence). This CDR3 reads CASSSNPGQLQPQHF. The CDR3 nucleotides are TGTGCCAGCAGTTCTAACCCGGGACAGTTACAGCCCCAGCATTTT.

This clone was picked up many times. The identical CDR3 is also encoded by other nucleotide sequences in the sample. The CDR3 spells CASSASGTGGQPQHF. The CDR3, as DNA: TGTGCCAGTAGTGCCTCCGGGACAGGGGGACAGCCCCAGCATTTT. The gene calls are TRBV19 and TRBJ1-5; 11 nucleotides agree with TRBD1. The CDR3 runs 15 residues. V shed 5 bases and J 7 bases; nucleotides not matched to a gene: 7. The germline V gene has CDR1 LNHDA and CDR2 SQIVND (reference sequence).

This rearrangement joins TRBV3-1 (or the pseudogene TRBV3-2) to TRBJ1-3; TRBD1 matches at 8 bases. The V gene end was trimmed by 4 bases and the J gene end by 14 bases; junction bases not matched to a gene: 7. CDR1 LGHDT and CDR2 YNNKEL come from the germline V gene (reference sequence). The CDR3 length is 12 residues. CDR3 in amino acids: CASSLDGTGLYF. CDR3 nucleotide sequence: TGTGCCAGCAGCCTAGACGGGACAGGTTTATATTTT.

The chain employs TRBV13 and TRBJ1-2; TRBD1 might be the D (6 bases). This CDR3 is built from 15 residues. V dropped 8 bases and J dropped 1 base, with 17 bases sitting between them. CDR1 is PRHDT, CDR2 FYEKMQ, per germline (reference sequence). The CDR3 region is CASSGWGHLNYGYTF. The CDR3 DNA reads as TGTGCCAGCTCGGGTTGGGGACACCTTAACTATGGCTACACCTTC.

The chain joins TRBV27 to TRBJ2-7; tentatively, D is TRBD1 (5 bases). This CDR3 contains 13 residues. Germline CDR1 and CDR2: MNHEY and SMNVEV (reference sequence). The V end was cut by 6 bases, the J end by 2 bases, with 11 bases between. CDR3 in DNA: TGTGCCAGCAGGTACAGGTCCGCCTACGAGCAGTACTTC. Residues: CASRYRSAYEQYF.

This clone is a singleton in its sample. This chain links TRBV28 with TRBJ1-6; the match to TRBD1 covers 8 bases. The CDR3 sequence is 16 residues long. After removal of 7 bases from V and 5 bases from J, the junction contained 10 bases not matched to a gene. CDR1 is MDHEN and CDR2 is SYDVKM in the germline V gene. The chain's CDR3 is CASTRQGAGNNSPLHF. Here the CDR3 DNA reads TGTGCCAGCACCCGCCAGGGGGCGGGGAATAATTCACCCCTCCACTTT.

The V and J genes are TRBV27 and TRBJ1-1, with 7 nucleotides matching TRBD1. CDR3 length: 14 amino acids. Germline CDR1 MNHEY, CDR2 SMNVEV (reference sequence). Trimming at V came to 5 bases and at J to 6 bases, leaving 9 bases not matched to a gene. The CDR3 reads CASSEQGWYPEAFF. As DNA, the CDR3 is TGTGCCAGCAGTGAACAGGGGTGGTATCCTGAAGCTTTCTTT.

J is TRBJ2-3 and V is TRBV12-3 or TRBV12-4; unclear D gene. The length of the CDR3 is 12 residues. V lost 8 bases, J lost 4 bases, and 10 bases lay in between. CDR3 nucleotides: TGTGCCAGCTTTAAGCGAGCAGATACGCAGTATTTT. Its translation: CASFKRADTQYF.

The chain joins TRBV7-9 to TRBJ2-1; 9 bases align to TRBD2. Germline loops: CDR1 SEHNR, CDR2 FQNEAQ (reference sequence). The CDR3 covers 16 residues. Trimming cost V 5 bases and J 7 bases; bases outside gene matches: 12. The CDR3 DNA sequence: TGTGCCAGCAGCCATGGGACTAGCATTTTGGGAAATGAGCAGTTCTTC. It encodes CASSHGTSILGNEQFF.

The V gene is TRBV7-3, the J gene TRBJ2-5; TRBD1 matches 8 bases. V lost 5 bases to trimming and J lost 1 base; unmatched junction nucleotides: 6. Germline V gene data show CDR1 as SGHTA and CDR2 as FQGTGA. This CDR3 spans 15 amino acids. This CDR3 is CASSPMGTGQETQYF. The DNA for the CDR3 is TGTGCCAGCAGCCCCATGGGGACAGGCCAAGAGACCCAGTACTTC.

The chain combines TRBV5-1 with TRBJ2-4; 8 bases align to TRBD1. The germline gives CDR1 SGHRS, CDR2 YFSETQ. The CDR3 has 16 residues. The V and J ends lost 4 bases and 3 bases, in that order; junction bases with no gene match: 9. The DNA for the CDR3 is TGCGCCAGCAGCCTAGGGGCCGGGACAGGCAAAAACATTCAGTACTTC. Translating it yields CASSLGAGTGKNIQYF.

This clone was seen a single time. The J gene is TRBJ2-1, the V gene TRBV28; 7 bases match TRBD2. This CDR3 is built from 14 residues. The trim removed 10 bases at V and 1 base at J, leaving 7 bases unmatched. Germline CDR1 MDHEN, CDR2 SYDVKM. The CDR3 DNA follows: TGTGCCATCACGGGGGGTGAGTCCTACAATGAGCAGTTCTTC. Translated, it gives CAITGGESYNEQFF.

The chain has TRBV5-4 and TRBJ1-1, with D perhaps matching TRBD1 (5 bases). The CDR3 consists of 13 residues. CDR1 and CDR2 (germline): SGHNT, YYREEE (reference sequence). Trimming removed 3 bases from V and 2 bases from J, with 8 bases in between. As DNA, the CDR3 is TGTGCCAGCAGCTGGACAAGCAACACTGAAGCTTTCTTT. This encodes CASSWTSNTEAFF.

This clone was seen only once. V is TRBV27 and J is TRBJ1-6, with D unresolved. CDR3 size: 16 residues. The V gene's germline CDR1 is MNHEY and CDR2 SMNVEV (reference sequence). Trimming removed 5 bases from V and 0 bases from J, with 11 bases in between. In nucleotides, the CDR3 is TGTGCCAGCAGTCCACCTGGTAGCTCCTATAATTCACCCCTCCACTTT. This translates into CASSPPGSSYNSPLHF.

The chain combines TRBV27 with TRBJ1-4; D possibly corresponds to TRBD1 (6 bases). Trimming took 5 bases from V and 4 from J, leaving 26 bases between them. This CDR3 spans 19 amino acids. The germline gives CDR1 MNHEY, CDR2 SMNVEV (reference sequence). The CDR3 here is CASSPLKGLDRSYNEKLFF. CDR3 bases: TGTGCCAGCAGTCCCCTTAAGGGCCTAGACAGGTCCTATAATGAAAAACTGTTTTTT.

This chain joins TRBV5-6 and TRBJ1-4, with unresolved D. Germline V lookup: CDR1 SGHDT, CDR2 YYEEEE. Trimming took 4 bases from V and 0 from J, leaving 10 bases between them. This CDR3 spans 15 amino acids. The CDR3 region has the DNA TGTGCCAGCAGCCCGAGCCCCGCAACTAATGAAAAACTGTTTTTT. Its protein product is CASSPSPATNEKLFF.

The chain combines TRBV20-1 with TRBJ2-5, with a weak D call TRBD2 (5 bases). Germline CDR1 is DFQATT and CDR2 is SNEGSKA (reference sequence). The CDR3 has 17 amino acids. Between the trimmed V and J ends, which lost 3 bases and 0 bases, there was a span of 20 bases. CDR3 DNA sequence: TGCAGTGCTAGTTGGAAAAGCGGACTTTTCTACCAAGAGACCCAGTACTTC. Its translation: CSASWKSGLFYQETQYF.

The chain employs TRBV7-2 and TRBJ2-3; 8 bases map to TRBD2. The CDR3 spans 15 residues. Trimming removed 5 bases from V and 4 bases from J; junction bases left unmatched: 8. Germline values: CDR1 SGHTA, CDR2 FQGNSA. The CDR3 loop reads CASSQHRGGADTQYF. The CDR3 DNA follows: TGTGCCAGCAGCCAGCACCGGGGGGGGGCAGATACGCAGTATTTT.

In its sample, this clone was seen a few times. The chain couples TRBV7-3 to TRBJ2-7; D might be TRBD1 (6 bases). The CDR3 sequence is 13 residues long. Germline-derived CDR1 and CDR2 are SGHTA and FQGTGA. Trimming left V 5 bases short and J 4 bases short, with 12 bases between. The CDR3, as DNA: TGTGCCAGCAGCATCCAACAGGGTTACGAGCAGTACTTC. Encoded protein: CASSIQQGYEQYF.

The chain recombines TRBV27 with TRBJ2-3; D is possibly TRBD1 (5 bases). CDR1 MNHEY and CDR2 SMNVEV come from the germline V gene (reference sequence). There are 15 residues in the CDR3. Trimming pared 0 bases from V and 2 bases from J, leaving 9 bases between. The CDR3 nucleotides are TGTGCCAGCAGTTTATCTGGACATTACACAGATACGCAGTATTTT. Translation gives CASSLSGHYTDTQYF.